This is a list of T cell receptor beta chains from one sample in a study of T cell responses to AZD1222 COVID-19 vaccine. Profiled with immunoSEQ multiplex PCR; TCRdb holds only in-frame clones, not every one. The sample consists of about 120,000 clones, roughly 88% of them appearing once. This sample comprised peripheral blood, obtained on day 0 of MenACWY control vaccination. The receptors derive from an adult in good health. Both conserved end residues are part of each CDR3. A D gene is named only where the DNA matches it firmly. Expanded clones are given a class, and other clones once, few, many or no size at all.

V gene	D gene	J gene	clone size	CDR3 protein	CDR3 DNA
TRBV7-9	TRBD2	TRBJ2-3	NA	CASSLLLAGGTDTQYF	TGTGCCAGCAGCTTGCTACTAGCGGGGGGCACAGATACGCAGTATTTT
TRBV5-5	TRBD2	TRBJ2-1	once	CASSPGLAGFSYNEQFF	TGTGCCAGCAGCCCGGGACTAGCGGGTTTCTCCTACAATGAGCAGTTCTTC
TRBV27	TRBD1	TRBJ2-7	NA	CASSFGTGAEQYF	TGTGCCAGCAGTTTTGGGACAGGGGCCGAGCAGTACTTC
TRBV6-4	NA	TRBJ1-6	few	CASSDSTGSHSPLHF	TGTGCCAGCAGTGACTCGACGGGTAGCCATTCACCCCTCCACTTT
TRBV12-3/TRBV12-4	NA	TRBJ2-7	NA	CASSYGRSYEQYF	TGTGCCAGCAGTTACGGTCGTTCTTACGAGCAGTACTTC
TRBV2	NA	TRBJ1-1	NA	CASSELAPDTEAFF	TGTGCCAGCAGTGAACTAGCTCCAGACACTGAAGCTTTCTTT
TRBV28	NA	TRBJ1-2	NA	CASSFFRVVYGYTF	TGTGCCAGCAGTTTTTTTAGGGTTGTCTATGGCTACACCTTC
TRBV9	TRBD1	TRBJ1-2	NA	CASSVQPGTGGNYGYTF	TGTGCCAGCAGCGTACAACCCGGGACAGGGGGCAACTATGGCTACACCTTC
TRBV7-9	TRBD1	TRBJ1-2	NA	CASSRGTGGINYGYTF	TGTGCCAGCAGCCGCGGAACAGGGGGCATAAACTATGGCTACACCTTC
TRBV10-2	TRBD1	TRBJ1-1	once	CASSESRGPGTEAFF	TGCGCCAGCAGTGAGTCGAGGGGGCCTGGCACTGAAGCTTTCTTT
TRBV12-3/TRBV12-4	TRBD1	TRBJ2-5	NA	CASRGTGGETQYF	TGTGCCAGCAGGGGGACAGGGGGCGAGACCCAGTACTTC
TRBV24-1	TRBD1	TRBJ1-5	NA	CATSDQGQGNQPQHF	TGTGCCACCAGTGATCAAGGACAGGGCAATCAGCCCCAGCATTTT
TRBV28	NA	TRBJ1-2	NA	CASGEWDGYTF	TGTGCCAGCGGGGAGTGGGATGGCTACACCTTC
TRBV2	NA	TRBJ2-3	NA	CASSSPMPATDTQYF	TGTGCCAGTAGTAGCCCCATGCCTGCCACAGATACGCAGTATTTT
TRBV5-1	NA	TRBJ2-1	NA	CASSLGGSNYNEQFF	TGCGCCAGCAGCTTGGGAGGGAGCAACTACAATGAGCAGTTCTTC
TRBV19	TRBD1	TRBJ1-2	NA	CASSVLQGAYYGYTF	TGTGCCAGTAGTGTATTACAGGGGGCGTACTATGGCTACACCTTC